Listed below are T cell receptor beta chains from one sample, sequenced in a study of OX40 agonist ivuxolimab in advanced cancers. The table came from immunoSEQ multiplex PCR; TCRdb's copy has only in-frame clones and leaves some out. This table has about 92,000 clones, roughly 90% appearing once. The specimen comprised CD4+ or CD8+ T cells sorted from blood, sampled in a trial of the OX40 agonist ivuxolimab. The receptor set was obtained from an adult with an advanced solid tumor such as melanoma, head and neck, liver or kidney cancer. Both conserved end residues are part of each CDR3. Fields, in order: J gene, D gene, V gene, clone size, CDR3 DNA, CDR3 protein. D genes are given only for firm matches. The size of a clone is reported for some rows only, either as once, few or many, or as a class for expanded clones.

>TRBJ2-3|TRBD2|TRBV7-2|NA
TGTGCCAGCAGCCCCTTAGCGGGGTCTAGCACAGATACGCAGTATTTT
CASSPLAGSSTDTQYF
>TRBJ2-1|TRBD2|TRBV11-2|NA
TGTGCCAGCAGCTTAGACTTAGGGACTAGCGGGAGTGGGCAGTTCTTC
CASSLDLGTSGSGQFF
>TRBJ2-2|TRBD2|TRBV19|NA
TGTGCCAGTATCCAAGGGGCGGGAGGTTCGAACACCGGGGAGCTGTTTTTT
CASIQGAGGSNTGELFF
>TRBJ1-2|TRBD1|TRBV29-1|NA
TGCAGCGTTGATCGGTTAGGACAGGCGAATGGCTACACCTTC
CSVDRLGQANGYTF
>TRBJ2-4|TRBD1|TRBV28|NA
TGTGCCAGCAGTTCCCCAGGGGGCTTAGCCAAAAACATTCAGTACTTC
CASSSPGGLAKNIQYF
>TRBJ2-1|NA|TRBV18|NA
TGTGCCAGCTCACCAGGGCAGGTCTCCTACAATGAGCAGTTCTTC
CASSPGQVSYNEQFF
>TRBJ1-2|NA|TRBV2|NA
TGTGCCAGCAGGGCCGATAACTATGGCTACACCTTC
CASRADNYGYTF
>TRBJ2-5|NA|TRBV5-8|NA
TGTGCCAGCAGGTCAGGGTTCCGAGGAGAGACCCAGTACTTC
CASRSGFRGETQYF
>TRBJ2-1|TRBD2|TRBV28|once
TGTGCCAGCACCTTGACTAGCTTAATCAGGAATGAGCAGTTCTTC
CASTLTSLIRNEQFF
>TRBJ2-5|NA|TRBV6-1|NA
TGTGCCAGCAGTGAGGAAGAGACCCAGTACTTC
CASSEEETQYF
>TRBJ1-1|NA|TRBV7-8|NA
TGTGCCAGCAGCTTAAGTCGGGTAGTTGGGGGAAACACTGAAGCTTTCTTT
CASSLSRVVGGNTEAFF
>TRBJ2-3|NA|TRBV7-3|NA
TGTGCCAGCAGCCAGACGGGACTCAGCACAGATACGCAGTATTTT
CASSQTGLSTDTQYF
>TRBJ2-4|NA|TRBV28|NA
TGTGCCAGCAACTTACCCCAAGAAAACATTCAGTACTTC
CASNLPQENIQYF
>TRBJ2-1|TRBD1|TRBV9|NA
TGTGCCAGCAGCCCGACCGGGACAGGGGACTCGGAGTCCCTCTACAATGAGCAGTTCTTC
CASSPTGTGDSESLYNEQFF
>TRBJ2-2|NA|TRBV19|NA
TGTGCCAGTAGACTATCCGGGGAGCTGTTTTTT
CASRLSGELFF
>TRBJ2-1|NA|TRBV9|NA
TGTGCCAGCAGCGTAGACCCCGGGACTCCTAATGAGCAGTTCTTC
CASSVDPGTPNEQFF
>TRBJ1-1|TRBD1|TRBV10-3|NA
TGTGCCATCAGTGAACAACAGGGGTTGAACACTGAAGCTTTCTTT
CAISEQQGLNTEAFF
>TRBJ2-7|NA|TRBV21-1|NA
TGTGCCAGCAGCAAATTCCCCGACCGCGCCTCCTACGAGCAGTACTTC
CASSKFPDRASYEQYF
>TRBJ2-6|NA|TRBV10-3|NA
TGTGCCATCAGGGAATCGCCGTTCTACGTCCTGACTTTC
CAIRESPFYVLTF
>TRBJ2-7|TRBD2|TRBV4-2|once
TGTGCCAGCAGCCCCCTGGGGGGAGGGCCCTACGAGCAGTACTTC
CASSPLGGGPYEQYF
>TRBJ2-7|NA|TRBV5-3|NA
TGTGCCAGCAGCTTGGCCGTTCAGGTGTACGAGCAGTACTTC
CASSLAVQVYEQYF
>TRBJ1-2|NA|TRBV20-1|NA
TGCAGTGCTACTGACTATGGCTACACCTTC
CSATDYGYTF
>TRBJ2-7|NA|TRBV18|NA
TGTGCCAGCTCACTCGGGACAAACACCTACGAGCAGTACTTC
CASSLGTNTYEQYF
>TRBJ1-1|TRBD1|TRBV11-2|NA
TGTGCCAGCAGCCGGGGTGACAGGGTTTACACTGAAGCTTTCTTT
CASSRGDRVYTEAFF
>TRBJ1-5|NA|TRBV15|NA
TGTGCCACCAGCTCAAAACAGGGTTCCCATCAGCCCCAGCATTTT
CATSSKQGSHQPQHF
>TRBJ1-2|NA|TRBV12-2|NA
TGTGCAAGTCGCTTAGAACCCCGGCTAACTAACTATGGCTACACCTTC
CASRLEPRLTNYGYTF
>TRBJ2-1|TRBD2|TRBV27|NA
TGTGCCAGCAGCCTGGCTGGGGGACTAGCGGGAACCTACAATGAGCAGTTCTTC
CASSLAGGLAGTYNEQFF
>TRBJ2-7|NA|TRBV7-9|NA
TGTGCCAGCAGCATCAGCTCCTACGAGCAGTACTTC
CASSISSYEQYF
>TRBJ2-7|TRBD2|TRBV11-1|NA
TGTGCCAGCAGCTTAACTAGCGGGAGATCGTACGAGCAGTACTTC
CASSLTSGRSYEQYF
>TRBJ2-7|NA|TRBV18|NA
TGTGCCAGCTACATGACAGGCTCCTACGAGCAGTACTTC
CASYMTGSYEQYF
>TRBJ1-1|NA|TRBV19|NA
TGTGCCAGTACCTCATCGACGATGAACACTGAAGCTTTCTTT
CASTSSTMNTEAFF
>TRBJ2-4|TRBD1|TRBV7-2|NA
TGTGCCAGCAGCTTAAGGGCGACAGGGTTGAACATTCAGTACTTC
CASSLRATGLNIQYF
>TRBJ2-3|NA|TRBV18|NA
TGTGCCAGCTCACCAAACAAGGGGGATACGCAGTATTTT
CASSPNKGDTQYF
>TRBJ1-5|NA|TRBV6-6|NA
TGTGCCAGCAGTTACAGGTCCAATCAGCCCCAGCATTTT
CASSYRSNQPQHF
>TRBJ2-3|TRBD2|TRBV7-2|NA
TGTGCCAGCAGCTTAAATAGCGGGAGTGTATATACGCAGTATTTT
CASSLNSGSVYTQYF
>TRBJ2-7|NA|TRBV11-2|NA
TGTGCCAGCAGCTTAGTACAGGGCTACGAGCAGTACTTC
CASSLVQGYEQYF
>TRBJ2-7|NA|TRBV28|NA
TGTGCCAGCAGAGTAGGGGCCTCCTACGAGCAGTACTTC
CASRVGASYEQYF
>TRBJ2-3|TRBD2|TRBV7-2|NA
TGTGCCAGCAGCCTCCAAGCGGGAGTAGGAACAGATACGCAGTATTTT
CASSLQAGVGTDTQYF
>TRBJ1-1|NA|TRBV7-2|NA
TGTGCCAGCAGCTTCGGGGGATCCATGAACACTGAAGCTTTCTTT
CASSFGGSMNTEAFF
>TRBJ2-3|NA|TRBV28|NA
TGTGCCAGCAGTTTATTTGGTTTAGCCCAAATGACTAGCACAGATACGCAGTATTTT
CASSLFGLAQMTSTDTQYF
>TRBJ2-7|NA|TRBV6-6|NA
TGTGCCACCCACCCCAAACGGGACAACATGGCCGAGCAGTACTTC
CATHPKRDNMAEQYF
>TRBJ1-1|NA|TRBV25-1|NA
TGTGCCAGCAGTGAGATAAGAGCGGACACTGAAGCTTTCTTT
CASSEIRADTEAFF
>TRBJ2-5|NA|TRBV7-9|NA
TGTGCCAGCACCTTCTTGGAAGTGGTTACCGAGACCCAGTACTTC
CASTFLEVVTETQYF
>TRBJ2-5|TRBD2|TRBV7-2|NA
TGTGCCAGCAGCAGGGGACTAGCGGGTAATTACCAAGAGACCCAGTACTTC
CASSRGLAGNYQETQYF